This T cell receptor (beta chain) was recorded in a study of CD8 T cells in ankylosing spondylitis. Study-wide findings and caveats: Blood from ankylosing spondylitis patients appeared to carry a characteristic eight-variant TCR beta motif.

The V gene's germline CDR1 is SGHRS and CDR2 YFSETQ. Trimming took 0 bases from V and 8 from J, leaving 18 bases between them. This CDR3 has 16 residues. TCRdb itself ran the 5' RACE reads through MiXCR, one entry per CDR3 protein. This sample has approximately 300,000 distinct CDR3 sequences; 6.5% to 10% occur once, and the top ten carry about 14%. The sample holds a few counts of this clonotype. Antigen specificity is unknown. The chain couples TRBV5-1 to TRBJ2-1; D possibly corresponds to TRBD1 (6 bases). The sequence came from a male donor with ankylosing spondylitis. Sequencing was performed on blood, either unsorted or a sorted T cell fraction (not recorded which). CDR3 in DNA: TGCGCCAGCAGCTTGGTGGGCGCGGCAGGGGTCGATGAGCAGTTCTTC. The encoded protein is CASSLVGAAGVDEQFF.